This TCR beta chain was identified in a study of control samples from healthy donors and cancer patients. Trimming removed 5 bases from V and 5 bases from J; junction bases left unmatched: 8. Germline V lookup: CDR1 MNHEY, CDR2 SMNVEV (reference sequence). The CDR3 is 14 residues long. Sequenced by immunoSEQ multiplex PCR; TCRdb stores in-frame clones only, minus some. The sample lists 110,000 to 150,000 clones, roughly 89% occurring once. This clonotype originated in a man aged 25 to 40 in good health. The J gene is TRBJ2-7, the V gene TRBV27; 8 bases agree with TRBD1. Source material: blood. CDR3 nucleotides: TGTGCCAGCAGTCCAGGACAGGGACCCCACGAGCAGTACTTC. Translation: CASSPGQGPHEQYF.